The following is a T cell receptor (beta chain) sequence with its context. Its target is not known. Clones were read by immunoSEQ multiplex PCR, and TCRdb kept only the in-frame ones, dropping some. The sample has 100,000 or so clones; 87% are singletons. Second doses at about 4 or about 12 weeks were pooled. The CDR3 has 15 residues. CDR1 and CDR2 from the germline V gene are MNHNY and SVGAGI (reference sequence). The trim removed 6 bases at V and 3 bases at J, leaving 9 bases unmatched. This specimen belongs to a study of T cell responses to AZD1222 COVID-19 vaccine. Study-level points and caveats: Clonal diversity may have been underestimated, and the donors were mostly white British, with more females than males. Samples come after the peak T cell response, not at day 14. Only a handful of AZD1222 recipients, several in all, had baseline seropositivity.

This chain links TRBV6-6 with TRBJ2-5; 8 nucleotides match TRBD1. The sequence came from an adult who received the AZD1222 COVID-19 vaccine. The sequencing used peripheral blood, collected 28 days after the second AZD1222 dose. The CDR3 coding sequence is TGTGCCAGCAGCCCTTTTGGGGGACAGGAAGAGACCCAGTACTTC. Translated, it gives CASSPFGGQEETQYF.